This paragraph reports one T cell receptor (beta chain). Its antigen is currently unknown. This record belongs to a study of T cell responses to AZD1222 COVID-19 vaccine. Study background: Pooling was applied to second doses at about 4 or about 12 weeks. Study-wide points: Nearly half of spike-specific TCRs reportedly target unmutated variant regions. Most donors were white British and more were female, and clonal diversity was possibly underestimated. Regions 160-218 and 743-854 held dominance among vaccine-associated CD4 TCRs, which spanned spike.

The V and J ends lost 4 bases and 7 bases respectively, with 14 bases between them. The CDR3 covers 15 residues. Germline CDR1 and CDR2: MNHGY and SVAAGI. TCRdb's table, derived via immunoSEQ multiplex PCR, lists solely in-frame clones and lacks some. Of around 160,000 clones listed, 88% were seen once; the top ten hold about 14%. This clonotype was sampled from an adult in good health. The sample was peripheral blood, taken on day 0 of AZD1222 vaccination. This chain connects TRBV6-9 to TRBJ1-6; maybe TRBD1 (6 bases). In DNA, the CDR3 is TGTGCCAGCAGTTCCGGGGGCCCCCTAAATTCACCCCTCCACTTT. Protein product: CASSSGGPLNSPLHF.